This T cell receptor (beta chain) is drawn from a study of cytotoxic CD8 clonotypes in ibrutinib-treated CLL. CDR1 is SGHVS and CDR2 is FNYEAQ in the germline V gene. The trim removed 1 base at V and 3 bases at J, leaving 6 bases unmatched. CDR3 size: 15 residues. This clone was seen more than once but under ten times. Its antigen remains unknown. Study-wide results and limits: Clonality at baseline surpassed age-matched healthy donors and tracked circulating CD8+ T-cell counts. For progressing versus sustained-remission patients, sampling times were not the same.

Investigators sought sequencing depths of between 1 in 200,000 and 1 in 1 million T cells. Generated by immunoSEQ multiplex PCR, the TCRdb table keeps only in-frame clones and is missing some. The sample includes a few hundred thousand clones, roughly 70% of them seen just once. This chain connects TRBV7-6 to TRBJ2-7; 7 bases are a match to TRBD2. Source: PBMCs, taken after 36 months of ibrutinib treatment. The receptor was derived from a human donor with chronic lymphocytic leukemia. The CDR3 spells CASSLETSTGYEQYF. CDR3 nucleotide sequence: TGTGCCAGCAGCTTAGAGACTAGCACGGGCTACGAGCAGTACTTC.